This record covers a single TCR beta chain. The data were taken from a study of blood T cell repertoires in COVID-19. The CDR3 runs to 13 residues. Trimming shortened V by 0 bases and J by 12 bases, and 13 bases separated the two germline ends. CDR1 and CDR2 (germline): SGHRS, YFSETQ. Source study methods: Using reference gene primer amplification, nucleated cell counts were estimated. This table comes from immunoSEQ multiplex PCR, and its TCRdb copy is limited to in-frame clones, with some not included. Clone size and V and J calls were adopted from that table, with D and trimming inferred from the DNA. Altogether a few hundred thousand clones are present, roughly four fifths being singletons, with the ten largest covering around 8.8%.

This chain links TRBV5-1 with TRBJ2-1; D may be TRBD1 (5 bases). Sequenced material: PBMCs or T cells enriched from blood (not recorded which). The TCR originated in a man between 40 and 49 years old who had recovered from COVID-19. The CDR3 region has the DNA TGCGCCAGCAGCTTGGAGTGGGGCGCAGGGCAGTTCTTC. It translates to CASSLEWGAGQFF.